The 18 T cell receptor beta chains below were found in one sample sequenced in a study of T cell repertoires in cytomegalovirus infection. TCRdb reprocessed the reads via MiXCR and lists one record per CDR3 protein. The table includes 200,000 or so distinct CDR3 sequences, roughly 27% detected once. Sequenced sample: PBMCs. All receptors come from a human donor in good health (CMV status not recorded). Some clones in this sample may be carry-over from other donors' samples.

This clonotype was detected ten times or more. The chain employs TRBV7-2 and TRBJ2-3; no firm D call. Germline CDR1 and CDR2: SGHTA and FQGNSA. The CDR3 is made up of 15 amino acids. The V gene lost 7 bases and the J gene lost 2 bases, with 16 bases spanning the gap. The CDR3 DNA reads as TGTGCCAGCACCCATGACACAAAGCCCACAGATACGCAGTATTTT. Its protein is CASTHDTKPTDTQYF.

The genes are TRBV4-3 and TRBJ2-2, with TRBD2 matching 10 bases. Germline V CDR1 and CDR2: LGHNA, YSLEER. This CDR3 has 16 residues. V gave up 3 bases and J gave up 4 bases; unmatched junction bases: 5. The CDR3 sequence: CASSHIAGGGTGELFF. CDR3 in DNA: TGCGCCAGCAGCCACATAGCGGGGGGTGGCACCGGGGAGCTGTTTTTT.

This clonotype has at least ten counts. The rearrangement joins TRBV7-2 to TRBJ2-5, with a possible D match to TRBD2 (6 bases). The CDR3 is 13 residues long. Germline V gives CDR1 SGHTA, CDR2 FQGNSA. V shed 4 bases and J shed 7 bases, with 13 bases lying between them. This chain's CDR3 is CASSYTMRGTQYF. The CDR3 bases are TGTGCCAGCAGCTACACGATGCGGGGGACCCAGTACTTC. Complete variable domain (other parts from reference TRBV7-2 and TRBJ2-5): GAGVSQSPSNKVTEKGKDVELRCDPISGHTALYWYRQSLGQGLEFLIYFQGNSAPDKSGLPSDRFSAERTGGSVSTLTIQRTQQEDSAVYLCASSYTMRGTQYFGPGTRLLVL.

The chain carries TRBV6-6 and TRBJ2-1, with D possibly being TRBD2 (5 bases). Germline lookup yields CDR1 MNHNY and CDR2 SVGAGI (reference sequence). The CDR3 covers 13 residues. Trimming shortened V by 4 bases and J by 7 bases, and 11 bases separated the two germline ends. The CDR3 sequence is CASSSRTGNEQFF. In DNA, the CDR3 is TGTGCCAGCAGTTCCAGGACTGGGAATGAGCAGTTCTTC.

Many counts were recorded for this clonotype. V is TRBV7-2 and J is TRBJ2-5, with TRBD1 as a possible D gene (6 bases). Germline CDR1 and CDR2: SGHTA and FQGNSA. V lost 5 bases and J 5 bases, leaving 18 bases between the germline ends. This CDR3 is built from 15 residues. The CDR3 nucleotides are TGTGCCAGCAGCCCGGGACAAAGCCTTGCGGAGACCCAGTACTTC. Translated, it gives CASSPGQSLAETQYF.

This rearrangement joins TRBV7-9 to TRBJ2-5, with D possibly being TRBD1 (6 bases). V was trimmed by 3 bases and J by 6 bases, leaving 17 bases between them. Germline CDR1 and CDR2: SEHNR and FQNEAQ (reference sequence). This CDR3 comprises 15 residues. CDR3 bases: TGTGCCAGCAGCTTCGGGACAAATCGGGCCCAGACCCAGTACTTC. This gives the protein CASSFGTNRAQTQYF.

This clonotype was detected a few times. The genes are TRBV14 and TRBJ2-7; TRBD1 aligns across 7 bases. Germline V gene lookup returns CDR1 SGHDN and CDR2 FVKESK. J gave up 2 bases and V 6 bases, and 10 bases lay outside the gene matches. CDR3 size: 15 residues. CDR3 amino acids: CASSLTGTVPYEQYF. DNA for the CDR3: TGTGCCAGCAGTCTTACCGGGACAGTACCCTACGAGCAGTACTTC.

This clonotype came up many times. The chain combines TRBV7-2 with TRBJ2-5; D unresolved. This CDR3 region has 13 residues. The V end was cut by 6 bases, the J end by 2 bases, with 10 bases between. The germline V gene encodes CDR1 SGHTA and CDR2 FQGNSA. The CDR3 loop is CASSFGPQETQYF. The CDR3, as DNA: TGTGCCAGCAGTTTCGGACCTCAAGAGACCCAGTACTTC.

This clonotype was observed a few times. The chain is built from TRBV28 and TRBJ2-7, with D tentatively TRBD2 (6 bases). Germline V gene data show CDR1 as MDHEN and CDR2 as SYDVKM. The CDR3 consists of 14 residues. Trimming shortened V by 4 bases and J by 5 bases, and 15 bases separated the two germline ends. The CDR3: CASSYSSGGNEQYF. The CDR3 nucleotides read TGTGCCAGCAGTTATAGTAGCGGCGGTAACGAGCAGTACTTC. The entire variable domain, with the rest obtained from reference TRBV28 and TRBJ2-7, is as follows: DVKVTQSSRYLVKRTGEKVFLECVQDMDHENMFWYRQDPGLGLRLIYFSYDVKMKEKGDIPEGYSVSREKKERFSLILESASTNQTSMYLCASSYSSGGNEQYFGPGTRLTVT.

At least ten counts were recorded for this clonotype. DNA of the CDR3: TGTGCCAGCAGCTTAAGCCCCCCTAGCGTCATGGATACGCAGTATTTT. This codes for CASSLSPPSVMDTQYF. The chain has TRBV7-2 and TRBJ2-3, with a possible D match to TRBD2 (6 bases). The CDR3 totals 16 residues. V lost 2 bases to trimming and J lost 6 bases, with 18 bases between them. CDR1 and CDR2 (germline): SGHTA, FQGNSA.

The chain joins TRBV6-2 or TRBV6-3 to TRBJ2-7; D is undetermined. The V and J ends lost 8 bases and 3 bases respectively, with 17 bases between them. The CDR3 sequence is 14 residues long. The germline CDR1 and CDR2 sequences are MNHEY and SVGEGT. The CDR3 DNA reads TGTGCCAGCCAAGGACCCTCGACGAACTACGAGCAGTACTTC. Amino acid sequence: CASQGPSTNYEQYF.

The gene calls are TRBV10-3 and TRBJ2-3, with D maybe TRBD2 (6 bases). CDR3 length: 14 residues. The V and J ends lost 10 bases and 3 bases respectively, with 17 bases between them. CDR1 and CDR2 from the germline V gene are ENHRY and SYGVKD. The CDR3 DNA follows: TGTGCCAGCGGAGGCATCGGGGGTACAGATACGCAGTATTTT. Amino acid sequence: CASGGIGGTDTQYF.

The table lists this clonotype with many counts. The J gene is TRBJ2-3, the V gene TRBV7-2, with TRBD1 matching 7 bases. The germline V gene encodes CDR1 SGHTA and CDR2 FQGNSA. The CDR3 is 15 residues long. Trimming removed 4 bases from V and 3 bases from J; junction bases left unmatched: 7. CDR3 nucleotides: TGTGCCAGCAGCTCACGACAGGGACGGACAGATACGCAGTATTTT. Its translation is CASSSRQGRTDTQYF. The full variable domain, its missing parts supplied by reference TRBV7-2 and TRBJ2-3, is GAGVSQSPSNKVTEKGKDVELRCDPISGHTALYWYRQSLGQGLEFLIYFQGNSAPDKSGLPSDRFSAERTGGSVSTLTIQRTQQEDSAVYLCASSSRQGRTDTQYFGPGTRLTVL.

Concerning this clonotype: One end of the junction is discordant with germline, which a read error may explain. The J gene is TRBJ2-5, the V gene TRBV4-1, with 9 nucleotides matching TRBD1. The germline V gene encodes CDR1 MGHRA and CDR2 YSYEKL. CDR3 length equals 18 residues. CDR3 sequence: CASSQDIRTGVGGETQYF. CDR3 coding DNA: TGTGCCAGCAGCCAAGATATCAGGACAGGGGTCGGCGGGGAGACCCAGTACTTC.

This clonotype was counted between two and nine times. This chain links TRBV30 with TRBJ2-2, with 8 bases lining up with TRBD1. Germline V gene lookup returns CDR1 GTSNPN and CDR2 SVGIG (reference sequence). The CDR3 loop spans 12 amino acids. V lost 3 bases and J lost 7; bases outside the gene matches: 1. CDR3 DNA sequence: TGTGCCTGGAGGACAGGGGTCGGGGAGCTGTTTTTT. The encoded protein is CAWRTGVGELFF.

This rearrangement joins TRBV11-2 to TRBJ1-1; perhaps TRBD1 as D (5 bases). The germline gives CDR1 SGHAT, CDR2 FQNNGV. V lost 1 base and J lost 6, with 12 bases in between. The length of the CDR3 is 14 residues. This CDR3 reads CASSLVKGLAEAFF. CDR3 DNA sequence: TGTGCCAGCAGCTTAGTCAAGGGGCTCGCTGAAGCTTTCTTT.

This clonotype was detected a few times. The chain has TRBV12-3 or TRBV12-4 and TRBJ1-1, with D unresolved. Trimming left V 1 base short and J 4 bases short, with 13 bases between. The CDR3 has 15 amino acids. The chain's CDR3 is CASSLVKGSGTEAFF. The DNA for the CDR3 is TGTGCCAGCAGTTTAGTAAAGGGTTCGGGCACTGAAGCTTTCTTT.

The table lists this clonotype with many counts. V usage is TRBV7-2 and J usage is TRBJ1-5, with D perhaps TRBD1 (5 bases). V lost 3 bases to trimming and J lost 7 bases, with 16 bases between them. The CDR3 covers 15 residues. Germline CDR1 SGHTA, CDR2 FQGNSA. CDR3 sequence (DNA): TGTGCCAGCAGCTTCGGTTTTGGGGGAGGGCAGCCCCAGCATTTT. Translating it yields CASSFGFGGGQPQHF.